Listed below are T cell receptor beta chains from one sample, sequenced in a study of cytomegalovirus exposure and HLA in healthy donors. Produced via immunoSEQ multiplex PCR; TCRdb's table is partial and in-frame only. The table includes about 120,000 clones, around 90% detected once. The material sequenced was PBMCs. These receptors originate from a woman under 30 in good health and CMV-seronegative. The CDR3 runs from the conserved cysteine through the conserved F or W. A D gene is named only where the DNA matches it firmly. Size values are once, few and many counts, or a class for expanded clones, and some rows have none.

>-|-|16|TRBV28|TRBJ2-3
CASSFPLAGSTDTQYF
TGTGCCAGCAGTTTTCCTTTAGCCGGTAGCACAGATACGCAGTATTTT
>-|-|13|TRBV28|TRBJ1-2
CASSYKSDPSFTF
TGTGCCAGCAGTTACAAATCCGATCCTTCGTTCACCTTC
>-|-|15|TRBV4-1|TRBJ1-2
CASSQDEQGNYGYTF
TGCGCCAGCAGCCAAGATGAACAGGGTAACTATGGCTACACCTTC
>-|-|16|TRBV2|TRBJ2-7
CASSEAQTGWGYEQYF
TGTGCCAGCAGTGAAGCGCAAACAGGGTGGGGGTACGAGCAGTACTTC
>-|-|14|TRBV7-6|TRBJ2-7
CASSLGDSAYEQYF
TGTGCCAGCAGCTTAGGGGACTCCGCCTACGAGCAGTACTTC
>TRBD1|-|13|TRBV6-1|TRBJ1-4
CASNRDRDEKLFF
TGTGCCAGCAACCGGGACAGGGATGAAAAACTGTTTTTT
>TRBD1|once|15|TRBV6-5|TRBJ1-3
CASSPGGAGGNTIYF
TGTGCCAGCAGCCCAGGGGGCGCCGGGGGAAACACCATATATTTT
>TRBD2|-|21|TRBV4-2|TRBJ2-3
CASSQELSLAGGISSTDTQYF
TGTGCCAGCAGCCAAGAACTATCCCTAGCGGGAGGGATTTCTAGCACAGATACGCAGTATTTT
>TRBD1|-|16|TRBV9|TRBJ1-2
CASSTRGDREAGGYTF
TGTGCCAGCAGCACCCGAGGGGACAGGGAGGCTGGTGGCTACACCTTC
>TRBD1|-|14|TRBV7-2|TRBJ1-5
CASSLDRGNQPQHF
TGTGCCAGCAGCTTGGACAGGGGGAATCAGCCCCAGCATTTT
>-|-|13|TRBV11-2|TRBJ2-1
CASSLRVGGEQFF
TGTGCCAGCAGCTTGCGAGTAGGAGGTGAGCAGTTCTTC
>-|-|13|TRBV7-9|TRBJ1-1
CASSFAGLTEAFF
TGTGCCAGCAGCTTCGCGGGACTCACTGAAGCTTTCTTT
>-|once|14|TRBV11-1|TRBJ2-5
CASSSQVRQETQYF
TGTGCCAGCAGCTCTCAAGTGCGGCAAGAGACCCAGTACTTC
>TRBD2|-|16|TRBV7-6|TRBJ2-3
CASSLLAGVGTDTQYF
TGTGCCAGCAGCTTACTAGCGGGAGTGGGCACAGATACGCAGTATTTT
>-|-|14|TRBV5-1|TRBJ1-2
CASSLASDRDGYTF
TGCGCCAGCAGCTTGGCCTCGGACAGAGATGGCTACACCTTC
>TRBD1|-|16|TRBV5-6|TRBJ2-2
CASSLAGTANTGELFF
TGTGCCAGCAGCTTGGCCGGGACAGCAAACACCGGGGAGCTGTTTTTT
>-|-|14|TRBV5-6|TRBJ1-3
CASSLAGAGNTIYF
TGTGCCAGCAGCTTGGCAGGGGCTGGAAACACCATATATTTT
>-|-|15|TRBV4-2|TRBJ1-1
CASSQDSQGEAEAFF
TGTGCCAGCAGCCAAGATTCCCAGGGTGAGGCTGAAGCTTTCTTT
>TRBD2|-|15|TRBV4-2|TRBJ2-7
CASSQGAAGEYEQYF
TGTGCCAGCAGCCAAGGTGCAGCGGGGGAATACGAGCAGTACTTC
>TRBD2|-|20|TRBV5-1|TRBJ2-3
CASSRSGLRGLAGEVDTQYF
TGCGCCAGCAGCCGGTCGGGACTGCGAGGACTAGCGGGAGAAGTAGATACGCAGTATTTT
>-|-|14|TRBV9|TRBJ1-6
CASSPRKGDSPLHF
TGTGCCAGCAGCCCTAGAAAAGGCGATTCACCCCTCCACTTT
>-|-|12|TRBV5-5|TRBJ2-7
CLDLSARYEQYF
TGTTTGGATCTTAGCGCTCGCTACGAGCAGTACTTC
>-|-|15|TRBV9|TRBJ2-1
CASSPAGTSYNEQFF
TGTGCCAGCAGCCCTGCTGGGACTTCCTACAATGAGCAGTTCTTC
>-|-|15|TRBV5-1|TRBJ2-7
CASSLNRAYSYEQYF
TGCGCCAGCAGCTTGAACAGGGCCTACTCCTACGAGCAGTACTTC
>TRBD1|-|15|TRBV9|TRBJ1-5
CASSGGTGDNQPQHF
TGTGCCAGCAGCGGGGGGACAGGAGATAATCAGCCCCAGCATTTT
>TRBD1|-|19|TRBV19|TRBJ2-6
CASSIQPGQTISGANVLTF
TGTGCCAGTAGTATCCAACCGGGACAGACCATCTCTGGGGCCAACGTCCTGACTTTC
>TRBD2|-|16|TRBV27|TRBJ2-5
CASRKTSGNFQETQYF
TGTGCCAGCAGAAAGACTAGCGGGAACTTCCAAGAGACCCAGTACTTC
>-|-|14|TRBV11-2|TRBJ2-2
CASSEDYDTGELFF
TGTGCCAGCAGCGAAGACTATGACACCGGGGAGCTGTTTTTT
>TRBD2|-|16|TRBV27|TRBJ2-1
CASSRGLAGTYNEQFF
TGTGCCAGCAGCCGGGGACTAGCGGGGACCTACAATGAGCAGTTCTTC
>TRBD2|-|15|TRBV6-5|TRBJ2-3
CASRLSGGGTDTQYF
TGTGCCAGCCGCTTAAGCGGGGGAGGAACAGATACGCAGTATTTT
>-|-|15|TRBV27|TRBJ1-1
CASSPRDGWNTEAFF
TGTGCCAGCAGTCCGCGGGACGGGTGGAACACTGAAGCTTTCTTT
>-|once|14|TRBV6-5|TRBJ2-7
CASSYGAGIYEQYF
TGTGCCAGCAGTTACGGGGCAGGAATCTACGAGCAGTACTTC
>TRBD1|-|15|TRBV2|TRBJ2-7
CASSKGTGPTYEQYF
TGTGCCAGCAGTAAAGGGACAGGCCCAACCTACGAGCAGTACTTC
>TRBD2|few|15|TRBV6-1|TRBJ2-5
CASSAISGTQETQYF
TGTGCCAGCAGTGCTATTAGCGGGACCCAAGAGACCCAGTACTTC
>-|once|17|TRBV5-1|TRBJ2-3
CASSLAGFGQNTDTQYF
TGCGCCAGCAGCTTGGCAGGTTTTGGACAGAACACAGATACGCAGTATTTT
>TRBD1|-|13|TRBV28|TRBJ1-1
CASSLGGQLEAFF
TGTGCCAGCAGTTTAGGGGGACAGCTCGAAGCTTTCTTT